The T cell receptor beta chain described here comes from a study of cytomegalovirus exposure and HLA in healthy donors. General study results and limits: An analysis that was carried out later associated fewer than 20,000 TCR beta sequences with HLA alleles at 0.05 false discovery rate. The productive fraction for most TCR beta V segments was about 87% or about 30% in an earlier analysis. The study designated 150 to 200 TCR beta chains cytomegalovirus-associated.

Comments on this clone: Its antigen remains unidentified.

The CDR3 runs 14 residues. V dropped 7 bases and J dropped 5 bases, with 15 bases sitting between them. Germline lookup yields CDR1 SNHLY and CDR2 FYNNEI. In the PCR, 60 Vbeta and 13 Jbeta primers were used. The protocol was immunoSEQ multiplex PCR, while the TCRdb copy is restricted to in-frame clones and leaves out a portion. The table lists about 160,000 clones, around 83% of them singletons, with over 0.85% in the top ten. Source material: PBMCs. The chain joins TRBV2 to TRBJ2-1; D uncertain. The sequence was collected from a girl aged 2-9 years in good health and CMV-seropositive. The CDR3 nucleotides read TGTGCCAGCAACCAGGTGGGCCCTAACAATGAGCAGTTCTTC. Protein sequence: CASNQVGPNNEQFF.